Below are 16 T cell receptor beta chains sequenced from a single sample in a study of OX40 agonist ivuxolimab in advanced cancers. Produced via immunoSEQ multiplex PCR; TCRdb's table is partial and in-frame only. The sample shows approximately 43,000 clones, just under 90% of them seen only once. The sample here was CD4+ or CD8+ T cells sorted from blood, taken in a trial of the OX40 agonist ivuxolimab. The receptors shown here come from an adult with an advanced solid tumor such as melanoma, head and neck, liver or kidney cancer.

Concerning this clone itself: The sample has other DNA sequences that encode this CDR3 too. The V call is TRBV5-3, the J call TRBJ1-5; tentative D call: TRBD1 (6 bases). TRBV5-3 is reported as an ORF; its role is uncertain. The CDR3 runs 14 residues. Trimming took 4 bases from V and 4 from J, leaving 12 bases between them. In nucleotides, the CDR3 is TGTGCCAGAAGCCTGGAACAGGGAAATCAGCCCCAGCATTTT. Translating it yields CARSLEQGNQPQHF.

J is TRBJ2-5 and V is TRBV30; no clear D. The CDR3 runs to 12 residues. From germline, CDR1 is GTSNPN and CDR2 SVGIG (reference sequence). V dropped 5 bases and J dropped 5 bases, with 12 bases sitting between them. The CDR3 DNA sequence: TGTGCCTGGTGCCGAGTTCAGGAGACCCAGTACTTC. Translation: CAWCRVQETQYF.

The CDR3 is CASRSFGRPYNEQFF. Written as DNA, the CDR3 is TGTGCCAGCAGGTCTTTCGGCCGGCCCTACAATGAGCAGTTCTTC. The chain joins TRBV7-9 to TRBJ2-1; D gene ambiguous. Trimming pared 6 bases from V and 2 bases from J, leaving 14 bases between. Looked up from germline, CDR1 is SEHNR and CDR2 is FQNEAQ (reference sequence). This CDR3 contains 15 residues.

This clone was detected only a few times. J is TRBJ1-5 and V is TRBV7-9; 8 nucleotides match TRBD1. CDR1 is SEHNR and CDR2 is FQNEAQ in the germline V gene (reference sequence). The CDR3 is 16 amino acids. V lost 3 bases, J lost 1 base, and 5 bases stayed unmatched. CDR3 nucleotides: TGTGCCAGCAGCTTGTCTTACAGGGGGAGCAATCAGCCCCAGCATTTT. Amino acid sequence: CASSLSYRGSNQPQHF.

The chain carries TRBV6-6 and TRBJ1-1; 7 nucleotides line up with TRBD1. In germline, CDR1 is MNHNY, CDR2 SVGAGI (reference sequence). V dropped 0 bases and J dropped 6; count of bases not matched to a gene: 10. This CDR3 contains 16 residues. CDR3 amino acids: CASSYSLTGRLSEAFF. The CDR3, as DNA: TGTGCCAGCAGTTACTCACTGACAGGGAGGCTTTCTGAAGCTTTCTTT.

The V gene is TRBV7-9, the J gene TRBJ2-3; no firm D call. Trimming took off 5 bases at V and 6 bases at J, with 9 bases between the two ends. This CDR3 is built from 12 residues. Germline V gene data show CDR1 as SEHNR and CDR2 as FQNEAQ (reference sequence). CDR3 in DNA: TGTGCCAGCAGCCTCCTCCGGGATACGCAGTATTTT. It yields the protein CASSLLRDTQYF.

This clone occurred once. The chain carries TRBV27 and TRBJ2-3, with D hard to call. This CDR3 comprises 14 residues. The V gene lost 6 bases and the J gene lost 5 bases, with 15 bases spanning the gap. Germline V CDR1 and CDR2: MNHEY, SMNVEV (reference sequence). This CDR3 reads CASSQQDAGDTQYF. CDR3 nucleotides: TGTGCCAGCAGCCAGCAGGATGCTGGAGATACGCAGTATTTT.

This chain joins TRBV4-1 and TRBJ1-5, with 8 nucleotides matching TRBD1. The germline CDR1 and CDR2 sequences are MGHRA and YSYEKL. The CDR3 runs 18 residues. V shed 1 base and J 0 bases; nucleotides not matched to a gene: 8. The CDR3 region has the DNA TGCGCCAGCAGCCAAGCAAGGACAGGGAAGTATAGCAATCAGCCCCAGCATTTT. Translated, it gives CASSQARTGKYSNQPQHF.

This clone appeared a few times. This chain uses TRBV7-6 with TRBJ1-6, with 9 bases matching TRBD1. Germline loops: CDR1 SGHVS, CDR2 FNYEAQ. This CDR3 region has 14 residues. V was clipped by 4 bases and J by 6 bases; unmatched bases: 1. CDR3 loop: CASSSGQGNSPLHF. CDR3 sequence (DNA): TGTGCCAGCAGCTCGGGACAGGGTAATTCACCCCTCCACTTT.

This clone was observed a single time. The V and J genes are TRBV5-1 and TRBJ2-1, with D maybe TRBD2 (7 bases). The CDR3 spans 16 residues. V was shortened by 0 bases and J by 10 bases, with 20 bases between the two germline ends. Per germline, CDR1 SGHRS and CDR2 YFSETQ. The CDR3 DNA reads TGCGCCAGCAGCTTGGTGGGGAGGGGGGAGATATTGGAGCAGTTCTTC. Its translation is CASSLVGRGEILEQFF.

The table lists this clone with a few counts. The rearrangement uses TRBV9 and TRBJ1-1; D not resolved. Germline V lookup: CDR1 SGDLS, CDR2 YYNGEE. The germline V and J ends were trimmed by 0 bases and 6 bases, with 9 bases remaining between them. The CDR3 length is 13 residues. As DNA, the CDR3 is TGTGCCAGCAGCGTAGTCCCAGATTCTGAAGCTTTCTTT. Amino acid sequence: CASSVVPDSEAFF.

The chain uses TRBV7-6 and TRBJ2-7, with 9 bases identical to TRBD1. Trimming took 3 bases from V and 9 from J; bases not matched to a gene: 6. Germline V CDR1 and CDR2: SGHVS, FNYEAQ. This CDR3 contains 13 residues. Here the CDR3 DNA reads TGTGCCAGCAGCTTTGGGACAGGGAGGACGCAGTACTTC. Its translation: CASSFGTGRTQYF.

V usage is TRBV6-5 and J usage is TRBJ1-5; 11 bases are a match to TRBD1. The CDR3 length is 15 residues. Germline V CDR1 and CDR2: MNHEY, SVGAGI. V lost 4 bases, J lost 4 bases, and 3 bases stayed unmatched. CDR3 nucleotides: TGTGCCAGCAGTTTCGGGACAGGGGGTAATCAGCCCCAGCATTTT. Protein product: CASSFGTGGNQPQHF.

V is TRBV19 and J is TRBJ2-1, with 13 bases lining up with TRBD2. Germline V gene lookup returns CDR1 LNHDA and CDR2 SQIVND (reference sequence). V gave up 3 bases and J gave up 7 bases; unmatched junction bases: 3. The CDR3 extends over 15 amino acids. The CDR3 region has the DNA TGTGCCAGTAGTATTGGACTAGCGGGGGCTAATGAGCAGTTCTTC. Translated, it gives CASSIGLAGANEQFF.

This clone turned up a few times. The chain combines TRBV7-6 with TRBJ1-5; D ambiguous. The CDR3 spans 13 residues. The germline V gene encodes CDR1 SGHVS and CDR2 FNYEAQ. Trimming stripped 4 bases from V and 7 bases from J, with 11 bases between. The CDR3 coding sequence is TGTGCCAGCAGCTCGGGCCCGGGGCAGCCCCAGCATTTT. It codes for CASSSGPGQPQHF.

The gene calls are TRBV5-1 and TRBJ2-1; perhaps TRBD1 as D (5 bases). This CDR3 comprises 14 residues. CDR1 SGHRS and CDR2 YFSETQ come from the germline V gene. With 0 bases removed from V and 4 bases from J, the gap between germline ends came to 8 bases. CDR3 loop: CASSLGQLYNEQFF. CDR3 sequence (DNA): TGCGCCAGCAGCTTGGGACAGCTTTACAATGAGCAGTTCTTC.